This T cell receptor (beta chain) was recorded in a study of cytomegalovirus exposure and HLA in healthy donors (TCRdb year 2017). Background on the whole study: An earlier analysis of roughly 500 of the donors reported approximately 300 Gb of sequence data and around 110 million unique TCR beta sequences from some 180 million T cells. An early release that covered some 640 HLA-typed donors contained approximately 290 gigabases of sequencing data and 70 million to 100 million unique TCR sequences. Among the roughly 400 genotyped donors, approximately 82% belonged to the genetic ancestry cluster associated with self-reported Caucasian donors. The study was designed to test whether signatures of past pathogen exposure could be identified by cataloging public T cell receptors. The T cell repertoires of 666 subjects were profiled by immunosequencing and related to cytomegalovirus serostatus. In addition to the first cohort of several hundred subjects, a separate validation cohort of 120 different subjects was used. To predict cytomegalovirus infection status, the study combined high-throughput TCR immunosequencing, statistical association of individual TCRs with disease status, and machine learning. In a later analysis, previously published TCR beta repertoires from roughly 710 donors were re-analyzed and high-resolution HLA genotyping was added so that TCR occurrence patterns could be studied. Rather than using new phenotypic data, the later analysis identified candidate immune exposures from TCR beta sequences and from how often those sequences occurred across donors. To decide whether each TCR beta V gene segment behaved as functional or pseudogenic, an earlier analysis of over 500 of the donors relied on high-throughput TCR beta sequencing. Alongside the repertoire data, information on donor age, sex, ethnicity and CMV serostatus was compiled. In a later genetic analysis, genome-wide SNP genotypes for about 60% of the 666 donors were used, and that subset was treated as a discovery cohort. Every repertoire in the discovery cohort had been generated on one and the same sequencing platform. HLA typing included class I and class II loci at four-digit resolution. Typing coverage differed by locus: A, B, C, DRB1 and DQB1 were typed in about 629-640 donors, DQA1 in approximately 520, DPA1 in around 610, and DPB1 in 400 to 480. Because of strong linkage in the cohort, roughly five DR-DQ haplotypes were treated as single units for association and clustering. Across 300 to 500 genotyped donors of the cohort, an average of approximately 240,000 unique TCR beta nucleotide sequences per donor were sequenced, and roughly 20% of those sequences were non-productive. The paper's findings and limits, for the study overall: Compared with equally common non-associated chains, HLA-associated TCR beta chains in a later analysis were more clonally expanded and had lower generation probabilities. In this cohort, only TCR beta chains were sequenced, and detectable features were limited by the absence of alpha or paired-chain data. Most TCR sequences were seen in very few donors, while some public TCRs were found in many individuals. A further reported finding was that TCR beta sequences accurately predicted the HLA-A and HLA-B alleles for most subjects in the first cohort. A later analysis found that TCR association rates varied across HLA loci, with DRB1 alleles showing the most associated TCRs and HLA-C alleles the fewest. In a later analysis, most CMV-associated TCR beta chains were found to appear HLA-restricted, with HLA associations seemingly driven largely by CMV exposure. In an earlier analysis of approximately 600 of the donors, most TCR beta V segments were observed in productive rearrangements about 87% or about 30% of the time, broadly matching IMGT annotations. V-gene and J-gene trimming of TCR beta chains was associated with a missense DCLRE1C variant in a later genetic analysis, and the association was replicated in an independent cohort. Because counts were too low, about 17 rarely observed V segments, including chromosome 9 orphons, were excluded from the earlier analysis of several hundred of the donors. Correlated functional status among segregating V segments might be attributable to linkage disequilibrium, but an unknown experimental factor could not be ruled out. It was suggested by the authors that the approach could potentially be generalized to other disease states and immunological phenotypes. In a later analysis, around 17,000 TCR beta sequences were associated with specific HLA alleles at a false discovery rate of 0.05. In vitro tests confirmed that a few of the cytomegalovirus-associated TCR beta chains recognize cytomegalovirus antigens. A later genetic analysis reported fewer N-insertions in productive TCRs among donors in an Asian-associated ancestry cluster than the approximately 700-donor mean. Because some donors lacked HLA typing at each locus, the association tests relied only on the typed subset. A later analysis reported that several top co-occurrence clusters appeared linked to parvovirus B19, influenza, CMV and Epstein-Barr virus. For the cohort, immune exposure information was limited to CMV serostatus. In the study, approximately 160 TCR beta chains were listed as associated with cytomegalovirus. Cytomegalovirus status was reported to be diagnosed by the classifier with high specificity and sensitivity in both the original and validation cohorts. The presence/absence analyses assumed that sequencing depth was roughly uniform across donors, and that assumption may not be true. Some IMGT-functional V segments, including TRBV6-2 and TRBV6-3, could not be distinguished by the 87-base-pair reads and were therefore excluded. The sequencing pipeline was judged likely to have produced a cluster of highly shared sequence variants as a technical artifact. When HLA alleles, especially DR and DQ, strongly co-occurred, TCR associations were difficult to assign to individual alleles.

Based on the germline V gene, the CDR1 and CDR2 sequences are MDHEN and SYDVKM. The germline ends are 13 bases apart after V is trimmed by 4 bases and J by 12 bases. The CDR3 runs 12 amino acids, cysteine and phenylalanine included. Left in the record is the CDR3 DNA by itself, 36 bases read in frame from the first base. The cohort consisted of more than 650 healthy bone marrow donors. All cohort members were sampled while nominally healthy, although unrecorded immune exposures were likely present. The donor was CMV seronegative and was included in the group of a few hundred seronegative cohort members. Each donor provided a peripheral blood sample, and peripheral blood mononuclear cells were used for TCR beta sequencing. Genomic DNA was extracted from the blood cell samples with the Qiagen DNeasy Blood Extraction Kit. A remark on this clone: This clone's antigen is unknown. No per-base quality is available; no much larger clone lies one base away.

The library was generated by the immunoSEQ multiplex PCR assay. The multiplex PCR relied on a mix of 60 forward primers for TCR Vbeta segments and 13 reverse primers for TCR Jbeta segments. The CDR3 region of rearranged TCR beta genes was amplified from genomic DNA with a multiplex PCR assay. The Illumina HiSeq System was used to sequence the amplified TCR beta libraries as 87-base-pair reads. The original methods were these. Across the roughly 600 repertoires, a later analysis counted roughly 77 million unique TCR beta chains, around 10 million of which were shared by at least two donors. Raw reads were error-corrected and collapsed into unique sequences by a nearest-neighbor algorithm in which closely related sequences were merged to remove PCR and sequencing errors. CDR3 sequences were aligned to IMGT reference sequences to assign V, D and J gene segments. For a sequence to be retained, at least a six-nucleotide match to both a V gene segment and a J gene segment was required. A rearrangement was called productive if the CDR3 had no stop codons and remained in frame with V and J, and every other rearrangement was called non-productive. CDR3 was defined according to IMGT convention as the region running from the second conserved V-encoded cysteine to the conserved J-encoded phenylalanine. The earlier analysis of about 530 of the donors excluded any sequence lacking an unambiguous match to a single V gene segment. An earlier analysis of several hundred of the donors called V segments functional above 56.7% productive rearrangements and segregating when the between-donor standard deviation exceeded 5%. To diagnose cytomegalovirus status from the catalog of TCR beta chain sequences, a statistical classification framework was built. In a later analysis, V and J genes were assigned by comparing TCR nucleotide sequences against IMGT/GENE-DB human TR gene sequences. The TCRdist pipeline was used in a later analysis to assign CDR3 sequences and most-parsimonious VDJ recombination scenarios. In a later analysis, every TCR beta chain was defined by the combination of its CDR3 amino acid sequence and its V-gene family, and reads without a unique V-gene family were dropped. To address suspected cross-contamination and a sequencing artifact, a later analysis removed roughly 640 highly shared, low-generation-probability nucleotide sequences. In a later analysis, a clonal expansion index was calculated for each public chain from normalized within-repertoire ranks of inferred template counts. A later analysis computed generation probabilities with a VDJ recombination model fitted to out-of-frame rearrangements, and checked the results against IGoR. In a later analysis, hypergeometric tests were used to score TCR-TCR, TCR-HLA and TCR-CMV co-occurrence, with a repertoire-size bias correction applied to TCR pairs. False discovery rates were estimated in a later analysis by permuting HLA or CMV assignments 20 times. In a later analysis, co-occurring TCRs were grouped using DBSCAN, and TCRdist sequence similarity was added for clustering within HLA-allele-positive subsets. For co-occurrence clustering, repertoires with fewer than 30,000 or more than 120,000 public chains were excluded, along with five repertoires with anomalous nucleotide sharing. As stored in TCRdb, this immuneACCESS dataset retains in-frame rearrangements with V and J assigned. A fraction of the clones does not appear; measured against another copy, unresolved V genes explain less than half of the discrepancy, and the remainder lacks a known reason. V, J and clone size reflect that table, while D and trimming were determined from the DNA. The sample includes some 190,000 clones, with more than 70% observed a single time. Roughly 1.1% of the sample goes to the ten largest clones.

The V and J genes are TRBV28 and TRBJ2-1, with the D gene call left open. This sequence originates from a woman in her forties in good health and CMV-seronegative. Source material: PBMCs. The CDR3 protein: CASSSRGAVQFF. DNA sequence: TGTGCCAGCAGTTCCAGAGGAGCCGTGCAGTTCTTC.